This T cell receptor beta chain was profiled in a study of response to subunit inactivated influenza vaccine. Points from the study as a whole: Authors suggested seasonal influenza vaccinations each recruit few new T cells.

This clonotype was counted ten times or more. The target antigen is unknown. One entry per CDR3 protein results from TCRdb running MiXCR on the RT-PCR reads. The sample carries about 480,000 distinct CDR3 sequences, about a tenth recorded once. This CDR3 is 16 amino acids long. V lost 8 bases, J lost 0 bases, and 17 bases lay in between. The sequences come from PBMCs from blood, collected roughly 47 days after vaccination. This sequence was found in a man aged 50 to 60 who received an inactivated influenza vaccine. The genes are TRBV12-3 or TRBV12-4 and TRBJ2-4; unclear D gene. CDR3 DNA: TGTGCCAGCCTCCCCAATGAGGCTCTAGCCAAAAACATTCAGTACTTC. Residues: CASLPNEALAKNIQYF.